This note documents a single T cell receptor beta chain sequence. Its matching antigen is unknown. The table came from immunoSEQ multiplex PCR; TCRdb's copy has only in-frame clones and leaves some out. This sample carries roughly 300,000 clones, roughly 70% of them seen once, and the ten largest clones take around 9.3%. The data belong to a study of shared clonotypes between healthy human individuals. Study outcomes and limitations: Memory subsets had estimated richness that was generally smaller than that of naive subsets.

Trimming cost V 6 bases and J 7 bases, with 19 bases left between them. The germline V gene has CDR1 MDHEN and CDR2 SYDVKM. The CDR3 runs 15 residues. The chain combines TRBV28 with TRBJ1-5, with D possibly TRBD1 on 6 matching bases. The sample consisted of memory CD4+ T cells sorted from blood. The subset denotes: CD45RA-negative fraction. The sequence came from a young man in good health. The CDR3 protein is CASRLENRVDQPQHF. The CDR3 DNA follows: TGTGCCAGCAGATTGGAGAACAGGGTGGACCAGCCCCAGCATTTT.